The 5 T cell receptor beta chains reported below all come from one sample, sequenced in a study of Graves' ophthalmopathy and Graves' hyperthyroidism. From RNA, the CDR3 regions of TCR beta chains were amplified and sequenced. Following a first-round RT-PCR that used HTBI primers, a second-round multiplex PCR was carried out. TCRdb reprocessed the multiplex PCR reads via MiXCR and lists one record per CDR3 protein. The sample has under 250,000 distinct CDR3 sequences, under 30% seen once; the top ten hold approximately 9.6%. Sequencing was carried out using peripheral blood. These receptors were taken from a middle-aged man with Graves' ophthalmopathy.

V is TRBV2 and J is TRBJ2-7; no reliable D call. The V end lost 8 bases, the J end lost 2 bases, and 4 bases lay between the germline ends. Germline V CDR1 and CDR2: SNHLY, FYNNEI. CDR3 length: 10 residues. CDR3 amino acids: CASGPYEQYF. In DNA, the CDR3 is TGTGCCAGCGGTCCCTACGAGCAGTACTTC. Drawing the rest from reference TRBV2 and TRBJ2-7, the complete variable domain is EPEVTQTPSHQVTQMGQEVILRCVPISNHLYFYWYRQILGQKVEFLVSFYNNEISEKSEIFDDQFSVERPDGSNFTLKIRSTKLEDSAMYFCASGPYEQYFGPGTRLTVT.

This clonotype was picked up many times. The chain carries TRBV28 and TRBJ2-7; no firm D call. Germline lookup yields CDR1 MDHEN and CDR2 SYDVKM. V was trimmed by 4 bases and J by 2 bases, leaving 15 bases between them. The CDR3 sequence is 15 residues long. The CDR3 spells CASSSRGAPPYEQYF. In nucleotides, the CDR3 is TGTGCCAGCAGTTCTCGAGGAGCCCCTCCCTACGAGCAGTACTTC.

This clonotype was counted at least ten times. In DNA form, the CDR3 reads TGTGCCAGCAGTGCTCTCACTAGCGGGCGGGCCGGGACCCAGTACTTC. Protein: CASSALTSGRAGTQYF. The rearrangement links TRBV28 to TRBJ2-5; 9 bases map to TRBD2. V shed 5 bases, J shed 7 bases, and the junction held 14 bases outside the gene matches. There are 16 residues in the CDR3. Germline loops: CDR1 MDHEN, CDR2 SYDVKM.

This clonotype was seen many times. The V gene is TRBV2, the J gene TRBJ2-2, with 13 positions matching TRBD2. Germline V CDR1 and CDR2: SNHLY, FYNNEI. The CDR3 contains 19 residues. J gave up 3 bases and V 6 bases, and 13 bases lay outside the gene matches. In nucleotides, the CDR3 is TGTGCCAGCAGCGCTCCCCCAGGACTAGCGGGAGATTACACCGGGGAGCTGTTTTTT. It encodes CASSAPPGLAGDYTGELFF.

This sequence joins TRBV29-1 and TRBJ2-2; no clear D. The germline V gene encodes CDR1 SQVTM and CDR2 ANQGSEA. V was pared by 5 bases and J by 0 bases, with 10 bases between. The length of the CDR3 is 14 residues. CDR3 residues: CSVCDKANTGELFF. As DNA, the CDR3 is TGCAGCGTTTGTGACAAGGCGAACACCGGGGAGCTGTTTTTT.